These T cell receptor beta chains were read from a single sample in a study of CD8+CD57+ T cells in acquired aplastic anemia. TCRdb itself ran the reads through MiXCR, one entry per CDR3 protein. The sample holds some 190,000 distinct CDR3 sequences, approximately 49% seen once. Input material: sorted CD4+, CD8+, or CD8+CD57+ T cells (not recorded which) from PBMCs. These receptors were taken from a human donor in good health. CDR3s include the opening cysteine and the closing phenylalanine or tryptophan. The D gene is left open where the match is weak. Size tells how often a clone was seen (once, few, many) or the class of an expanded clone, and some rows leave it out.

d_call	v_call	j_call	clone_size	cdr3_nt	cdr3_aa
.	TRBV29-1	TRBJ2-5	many	TGCAGCGTTGCCCGATTGGAGGGGCGAGAGACCCAGTACTTC	CSVARLEGRETQYF
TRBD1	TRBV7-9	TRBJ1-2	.	TGTGCCAGCAGCTCTTGGACAGGGGATGGCTACACCTTC	CASSSWTGDGYTF
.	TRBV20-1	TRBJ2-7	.	TGCAGTGCGAGTCCCACTAATTTCGTGCAGTACTTC	CSASPTNFVQYF
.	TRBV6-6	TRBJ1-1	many	TGTGCCAGCAGAAATCAGGACAAGGGGTATACTGAAGCTTTCTTT	CASRNQDKGYTEAFF
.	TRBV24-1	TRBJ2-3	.	TGTGCCACCGAAGGTGGAGATACGCAGTATTTT	CATEGGDTQYF
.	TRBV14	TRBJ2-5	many	TGTGCCAACAGCCAACGTTATGAGACCCAGTACTTC	CANSQRYETQYF
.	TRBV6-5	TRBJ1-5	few	TGTGCCAGCAGTTACTCGAAGGCCAGTGTAAATCAGCCCCAGCATTTT	CASSYSKASVNQPQHF
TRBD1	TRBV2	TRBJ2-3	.	TGTGCCAGCAGAACCGGGACAGGGGTTCCCGATACGCAGTATTTT	CASRTGTGVPDTQYF
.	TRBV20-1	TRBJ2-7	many	TGCAGTGCTAGAATGGCAGGGTCCTACGAGCAGTACTTC	CSARMAGSYEQYF
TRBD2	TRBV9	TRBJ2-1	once	TGTGCCAGCAGCGTCCGAACGGGGGGGCTAGACAATGAGCAGTTCTTC	CASSVRTGGLDNEQFF
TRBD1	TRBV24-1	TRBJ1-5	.	TGTGCCACCAGTGGTAAGGGGGCTAATCAGCCCCAGCATTTT	CATSGKGANQPQHF
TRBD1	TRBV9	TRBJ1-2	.	TGTGCCAGCAGCCCCCCGACTGGACAGGGCGGTGGCTACACCTTC	CASSPPTGQGGGYTF
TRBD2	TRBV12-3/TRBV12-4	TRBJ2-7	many	TGTGCCAGCAGTTTTGGGGGGGGGGACTACGAGCAGTACTTC	CASSFGGGDYEQYF
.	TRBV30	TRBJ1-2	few	TGTGCCTGGAGTGCCGAGAGGTCTAACTATGGCTACACCTTC	CAWSAERSNYGYTF
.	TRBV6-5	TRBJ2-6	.	TGTGCCAGCGGGAAAGTAATCCGCTCTGGGGCCAACGTCCTGACTTTC	CASGKVIRSGANVLTF
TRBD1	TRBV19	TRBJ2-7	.	TGTGCCAGTAGTTTCGGGACAGGGGCATCCTACGAGCAGTACTTC	CASSFGTGASYEQYF
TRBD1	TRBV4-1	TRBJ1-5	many	TGCGCCAGCAGCGCCCCCGGACAGGGTGGTCAGCCCCAGCATTTT	CASSAPGQGGQPQHF
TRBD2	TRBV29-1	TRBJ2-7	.	TGCAGCGCGGACGGGACTAGCCAGACCTACGAGCAGTACTTC	CSADGTSQTYEQYF
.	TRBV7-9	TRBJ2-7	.	TGTGCCAGCAGCCCCGTTGTGGGGGCCTACGAGCAGTACTTC	CASSPVVGAYEQYF
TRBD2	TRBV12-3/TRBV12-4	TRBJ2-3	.	TGTGCCAGCAGTTTGGGACTAGCGAGAGCTGCGGATACGCAGTATTTT	CASSLGLARAADTQYF
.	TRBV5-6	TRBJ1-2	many	TGTGCCAGCACCCTCGGGACAATCAACTATGGCTACACCTTC	CASTLGTINYGYTF
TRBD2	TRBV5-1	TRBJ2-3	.	TGCGCCAGCAGCTTGGGGGCGGGGGGACGCACAGATACGCAGTATTTT	CASSLGAGGRTDTQYF
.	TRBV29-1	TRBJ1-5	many	TGCAGCGTCAGGGATCCCAATCAGCCCCAGCATTTT	CSVRDPNQPQHF
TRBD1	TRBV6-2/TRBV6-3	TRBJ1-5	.	TGTGCCAGCAGTCCGTCTGGGACAGCTATCATCGTGCAGCCCCAGCATTTT	CASSPSGTAIIVQPQHF
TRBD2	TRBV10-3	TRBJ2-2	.	TGTGCCATCGGGGGCCTAGCGGGAACCGGGGAGCTGTTTTTT	CAIGGLAGTGELFF